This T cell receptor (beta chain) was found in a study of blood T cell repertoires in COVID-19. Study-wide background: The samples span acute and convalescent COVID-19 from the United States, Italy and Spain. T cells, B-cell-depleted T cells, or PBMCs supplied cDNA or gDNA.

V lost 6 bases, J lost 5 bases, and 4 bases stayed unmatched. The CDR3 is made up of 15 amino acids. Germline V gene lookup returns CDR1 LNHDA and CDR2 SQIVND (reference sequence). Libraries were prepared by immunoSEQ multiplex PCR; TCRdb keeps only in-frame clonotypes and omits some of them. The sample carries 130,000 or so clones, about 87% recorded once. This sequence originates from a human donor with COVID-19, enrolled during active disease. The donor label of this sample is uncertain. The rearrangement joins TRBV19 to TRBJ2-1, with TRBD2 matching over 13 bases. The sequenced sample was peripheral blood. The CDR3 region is CASRKLAGGDNEQFF. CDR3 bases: TGTGCCAGTAGGAAACTAGCGGGAGGGGACAATGAGCAGTTCTTC. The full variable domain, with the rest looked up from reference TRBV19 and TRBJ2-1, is DGGITQSPKYLFRKEGQNVTLSCEQNLNHDAMYWYRQDPGQGLRLIYYSQIVNDFQKGDIAEGYSVSREKKESFPLTVTSAQKNPTAFYLCASRKLAGGDNEQFFGPGTRLTVL.